This T cell receptor beta chain was documented in a study of T cell responses to AZD1222 COVID-19 vaccine. Turning to the study itself: Second-dose recipients at about 4 or about 12 weeks were treated as one pooled group.

The germline V and J ends were trimmed by 6 bases and 8 bases, with 28 bases remaining between them. Germline V CDR1 and CDR2: MNHEY, SVGEGT. CDR3 length: 17 residues. Points on this clone: The antigen is unknown.

Study conclusions and caveats: Clonal diversity was possibly underestimated, and the donors were mostly white British, with more females. Of the AZD1222 recipients, only 5 to 7 were seropositive at baseline. Unmutated variant regions are reportedly targeted by nearly half of spike-specific TCRs.

Sequencing used immunoSEQ multiplex PCR; TCRdb keeps in-frame clones, though not all of them. Of some 100,000 clones listed, about 83% are singletons. The rearrangement links TRBV6-2 or TRBV6-3 to TRBJ1-1; a possible D gene is TRBD1 (5 bases). The clonotype comes from an adult in good health. The source was peripheral blood, collected on day 0 of AZD1222 vaccination. CDR3 sequence: CASSLYSWGQLENEAFF. As DNA, the CDR3 is TGTGCCAGCAGCTTATACAGTTGGGGCCAACTCGAAAACGAAGCTTTCTTT.